Reported below is one T cell receptor beta chain. V lost 4 bases to trimming and J lost 4 bases; unmatched junction nucleotides: 9. There are 15 residues in the CDR3. CDR1 is MNHEY, CDR2 SMNVEV, per germline (reference sequence). This sample was taken from a study of cytomegalovirus exposure and HLA in healthy donors. A multiplex PCR was run with 60 Vbeta primers and 13 Jbeta primers. Produced via immunoSEQ multiplex PCR; TCRdb's table is partial and in-frame only. The sample lists some 130,000 clones, roughly 80% occurring once. Material: PBMCs. The rearrangement joins TRBV27 to TRBJ2-7, with TRBD2 matching 8 bases. The receptor comes from a male donor in good health and CMV-seronegative. The CDR3 is CASSSGGAVRYEQYF. The CDR3 DNA is TGTGCCAGCAGTTCGGGGGGGGCTGTGCGGTACGAGCAGTACTTC.